Listed below are T cell receptor beta chains from one sample, sequenced in a study of CD4+ T cells in melanoma. Some clones are missing from TCRdb's copy, which holds only in-frame ones; the method was immunoSEQ multiplex PCR. The sample contains about 140,000 clones, around 90% of which appear only once. The receptor set was obtained from a human donor with melanoma. Both conserved end residues are part of each CDR3. D genes are given only for firm matches. For some rows the clone size is stated as once, few or many, or as a class when expanded; others skip it.

>-|TRBJ1-1|TRBV18|-
CASSVQGRTEEAFF
TGTGCCAGCTCAGTTCAGGGCAGGACAGAAGAAGCTTTCTTT
>-|TRBJ1-2|TRBV5-4|-
CASSLGGVRRGGYTF
TGTGCCAGCAGCTTGGGTGGGGTTCGTAGGGGTGGCTACACCTTC
>-|TRBJ1-5|TRBV18|TRBD1
CASSPGTGYNNQPQHF
TGTGCCAGCTCACCGGGGACAGGGTACAACAATCAGCCCCAGCATTTT
>-|TRBJ2-5|TRBV5-8|TRBD2
CASSSRLAGFGETQYF
TGTGCCAGCAGCTCCCGACTAGCGGGGTTTGGAGAGACCCAGTACTTC
>once|TRBJ1-5|TRBV6-6|TRBD1
CASSQGTAGNQPQHF
TGTGCCAGCAGTCAAGGGACAGCTGGCAATCAGCCCCAGCATTTT
>-|TRBJ2-1|TRBV5-5|-
CASSSKTGNEQFF
TGTGCCAGCAGCTCTAAAACAGGCAATGAGCAGTTCTTC
>-|TRBJ2-2|TRBV10-3|-
CAIRGRDTGELFF
TGTGCCATCAGGGGGCGAGACACCGGGGAGCTGTTTTTT
>-|TRBJ2-7|TRBV19|-
CASSPPGLIEQYF
TGTGCCAGTAGTCCCCCGGGGCTGATCGAGCAGTACTTC
>-|TRBJ2-1|TRBV6-1|TRBD1
CASRRTGVNDEQFF
TGTGCCAGCAGGAGGACAGGGGTGAACGATGAGCAGTTCTTC
>-|TRBJ2-6|TRBV5-1|-
CASSWAWGSGANVLTF
TGCGCCAGCAGCTGGGCCTGGGGCTCTGGGGCCAACGTCCTGACTTTC
>-|TRBJ1-1|TRBV10-1|-
CASSERTWGEAFF
TGCGCCAGCAGTGAAAGGACTTGGGGTGAAGCTTTCTTT
>-|TRBJ2-1|TRBV9|-
CASSVVGVEQFF
TGTGCCAGCAGCGTAGTGGGGGTTGAGCAGTTCTTC
>-|TRBJ2-4|TRBV29-1|TRBD1
CSGSATGDIQYF
TGCAGCGGATCGGCCACAGGGGACATTCAGTACTTC
>-|TRBJ1-4|TRBV30|-
CAWSSGWGADEKLFF
TGTGCCTGGAGCTCGGGTTGGGGGGCGGATGAAAAACTGTTTTTT
>-|TRBJ2-1|TRBV30|-
CAWSPAFEQFF
TGTGCCTGGTCTCCTGCTTTTGAGCAGTTCTTC
>-|TRBJ2-2|TRBV11-1|-
CASSHGPLNTGELFF
TGTGCCAGCAGCCACGGACCGCTTAACACCGGGGAGCTGTTTTTT